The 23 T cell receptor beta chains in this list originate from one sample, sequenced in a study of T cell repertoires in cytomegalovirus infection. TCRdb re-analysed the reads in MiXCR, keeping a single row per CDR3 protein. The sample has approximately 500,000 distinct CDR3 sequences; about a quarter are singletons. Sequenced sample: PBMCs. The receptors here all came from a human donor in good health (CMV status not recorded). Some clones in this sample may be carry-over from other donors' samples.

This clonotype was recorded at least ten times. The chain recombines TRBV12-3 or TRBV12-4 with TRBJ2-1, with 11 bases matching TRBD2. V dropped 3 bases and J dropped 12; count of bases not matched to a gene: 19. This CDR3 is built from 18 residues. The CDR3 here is CASSLTSLAGASFHWQFF. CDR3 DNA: TGTGCCAGCAGTTTGACCTCACTAGCGGGAGCTTCTTTCCATTGGCAGTTCTTC.

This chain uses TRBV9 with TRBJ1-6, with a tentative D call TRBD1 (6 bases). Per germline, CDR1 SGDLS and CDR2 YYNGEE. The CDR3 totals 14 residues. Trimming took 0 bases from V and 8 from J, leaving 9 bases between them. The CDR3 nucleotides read TGTGCCAGCAGCGTAGCCGGACAGTATTCACCCCTCCACTTT. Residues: CASSVAGQYSPLHF. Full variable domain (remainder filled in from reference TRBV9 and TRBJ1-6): DSGVTQTPKHLITATGQRVTLRCSPRSGDLSVYWYQQSLDQGLQFLIQYYNGEERAKGNILERFSAQQFPDLHSELNLSSLELGDSALYFCASSVAGQYSPLHFGNGTRLTVT.

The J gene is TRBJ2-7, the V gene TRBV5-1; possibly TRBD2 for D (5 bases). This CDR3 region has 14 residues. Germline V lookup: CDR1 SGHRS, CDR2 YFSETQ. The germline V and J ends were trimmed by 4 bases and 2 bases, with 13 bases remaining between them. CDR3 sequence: CASSPRVGTYEQYF. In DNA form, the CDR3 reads TGCGCCAGCAGCCCGAGGGTCGGAACCTACGAGCAGTACTTC.

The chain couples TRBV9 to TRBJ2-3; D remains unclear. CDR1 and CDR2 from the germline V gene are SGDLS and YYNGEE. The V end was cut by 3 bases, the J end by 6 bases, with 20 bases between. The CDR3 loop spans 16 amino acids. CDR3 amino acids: CASSGRRAVEMDTQYF. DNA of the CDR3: TGTGCCAGCAGCGGTCGTCGGGCAGTGGAAATGGATACGCAGTATTTT.

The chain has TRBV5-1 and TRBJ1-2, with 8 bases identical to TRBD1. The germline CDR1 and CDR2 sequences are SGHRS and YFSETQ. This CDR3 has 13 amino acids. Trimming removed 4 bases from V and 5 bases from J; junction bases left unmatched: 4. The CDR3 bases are TGCGCCAGCAGCACGACAGGGGAATATGGCTACACCTTC. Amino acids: CASSTTGEYGYTF.

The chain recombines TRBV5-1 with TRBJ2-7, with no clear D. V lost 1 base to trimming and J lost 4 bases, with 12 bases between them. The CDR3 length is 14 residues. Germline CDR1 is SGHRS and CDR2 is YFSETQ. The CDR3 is CASSLFTDGYEQYF. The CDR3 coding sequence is TGCGCCAGCAGCTTGTTTACAGACGGATACGAGCAGTACTTC.

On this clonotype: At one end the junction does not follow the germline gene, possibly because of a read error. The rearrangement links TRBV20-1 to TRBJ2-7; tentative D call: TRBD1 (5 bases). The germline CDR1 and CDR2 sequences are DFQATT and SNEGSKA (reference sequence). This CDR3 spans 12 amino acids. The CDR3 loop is CIARTLAYEQYF. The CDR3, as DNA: TGCATTGCTAGGACACTGGCCTACGAGCAGTACTTC.

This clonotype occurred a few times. CDR3 amino acids: CASRSLRARTDTQYF. CDR3 DNA: TGTGCCAGCAGGTCCTTGCGGGCACGGACAGATACGCAGTATTTT. The chain couples TRBV12-3 or TRBV12-4 to TRBJ2-3; a possible D gene is TRBD2 (5 bases). The CDR3 sequence is 15 residues long. V lost 6 bases and J lost 3, with 16 bases in between.

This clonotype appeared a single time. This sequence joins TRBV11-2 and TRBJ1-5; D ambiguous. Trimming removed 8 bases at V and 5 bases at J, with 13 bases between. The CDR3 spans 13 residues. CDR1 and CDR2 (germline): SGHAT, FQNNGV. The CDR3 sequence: CASLDSGYQPQHF. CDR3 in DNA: TGTGCCAGCCTAGATTCTGGGTATCAGCCCCAGCATTTT. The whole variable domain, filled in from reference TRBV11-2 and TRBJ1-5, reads EAGVAQSPRYKIIEKRQSVAFWCNPISGHATLYWYQQILGQGPKLLIQFQNNGVVDDSQLPKDRFSAERLKGVDSTLKIQPAKLEDSAVYLCASLDSGYQPQHFGDGTRLSIL.

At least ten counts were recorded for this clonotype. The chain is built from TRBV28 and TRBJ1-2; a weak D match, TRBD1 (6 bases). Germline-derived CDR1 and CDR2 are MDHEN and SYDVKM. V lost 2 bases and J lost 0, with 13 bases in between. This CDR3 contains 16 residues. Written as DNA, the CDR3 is TGTGCCAGCAGTTTAGCGGCAGGGGAAGCTAACTATGGCTACACCTTC. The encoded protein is CASSLAAGEANYGYTF.

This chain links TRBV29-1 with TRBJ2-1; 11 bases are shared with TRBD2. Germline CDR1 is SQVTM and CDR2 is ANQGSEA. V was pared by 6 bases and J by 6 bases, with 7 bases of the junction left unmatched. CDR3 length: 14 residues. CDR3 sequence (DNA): TGCAGCGTACCGACTAGCGGGACCAGCAATGAGCAGTTCTTC. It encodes CSVPTSGTSNEQFF.

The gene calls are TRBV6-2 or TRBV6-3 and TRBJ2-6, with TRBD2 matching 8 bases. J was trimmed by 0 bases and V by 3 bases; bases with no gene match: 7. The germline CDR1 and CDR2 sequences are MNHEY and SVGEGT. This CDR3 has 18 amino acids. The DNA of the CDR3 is TGTGCCAGCAGTTATACGGTAGCGGGACGCTCTGGGGCCAACGTCCTGACTTTC. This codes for CASSYTVAGRSGANVLTF.

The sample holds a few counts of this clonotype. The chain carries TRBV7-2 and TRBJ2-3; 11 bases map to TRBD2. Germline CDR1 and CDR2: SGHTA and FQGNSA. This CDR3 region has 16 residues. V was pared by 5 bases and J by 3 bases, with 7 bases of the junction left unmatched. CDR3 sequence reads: CASSTSGSPRTDTQYF. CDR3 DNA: TGTGCCAGCAGCACTAGCGGGAGCCCCAGGACAGATACGCAGTATTTT.

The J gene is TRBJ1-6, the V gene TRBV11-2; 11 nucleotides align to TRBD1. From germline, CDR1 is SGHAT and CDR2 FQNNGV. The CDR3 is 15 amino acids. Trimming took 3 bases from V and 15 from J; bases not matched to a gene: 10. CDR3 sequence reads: CASSFNRDRGSFLHF. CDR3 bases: TGTGCCAGCAGCTTTAACCGGGACAGGGGGTCTTTCCTCCACTTT.

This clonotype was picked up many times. CDR3 nucleotides: TGTGCCAGTAGTATAGCTGCTAGCGTAACCTACGAGCAGTACTTC. Encoded protein: CASSIAASVTYEQYF. The V call is TRBV19, the J call TRBJ2-7, with D maybe TRBD2 (6 bases). Germline V CDR1 and CDR2: LNHDA, SQIVND (reference sequence). The CDR3 length is 15 residues. V was cut by 1 base and J by 2 bases, with 12 bases left in between. The full variable domain, rest sourced from reference TRBV19 and TRBJ2-7, is DGGITQSPKYLFRKEGQNVTLSCEQNLNHDAMYWYRQDPGQGLRLIYYSQIVNDFQKGDIAEGYSVSREKKESFPLTVTSAQKNPTAFYLCASSIAASVTYEQYFGPGTRLTVT.

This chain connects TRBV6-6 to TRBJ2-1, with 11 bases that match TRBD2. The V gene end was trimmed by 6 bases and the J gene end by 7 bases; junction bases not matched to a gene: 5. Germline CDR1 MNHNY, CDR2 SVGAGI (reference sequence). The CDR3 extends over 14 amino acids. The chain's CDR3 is CASRAGTSGNEQFF. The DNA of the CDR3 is TGTGCCAGCAGGGCCGGGACTAGCGGAAATGAGCAGTTCTTC.

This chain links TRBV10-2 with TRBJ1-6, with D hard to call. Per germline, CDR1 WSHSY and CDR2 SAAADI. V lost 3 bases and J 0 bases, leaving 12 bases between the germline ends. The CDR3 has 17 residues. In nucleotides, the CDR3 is TGCGCCAGCAGTGACCGGACGGTGAGCTCCTATAATTCACCCCTCCACTTT. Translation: CASSDRTVSSYNSPLHF.

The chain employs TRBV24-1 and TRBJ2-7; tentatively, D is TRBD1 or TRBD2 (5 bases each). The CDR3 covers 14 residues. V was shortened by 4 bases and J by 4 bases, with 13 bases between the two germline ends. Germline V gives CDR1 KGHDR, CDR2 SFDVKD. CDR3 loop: CATSESGTSYEQYF. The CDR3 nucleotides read TGTGCCACCAGTGAGTCCGGGACCAGTTACGAGCAGTACTTC.

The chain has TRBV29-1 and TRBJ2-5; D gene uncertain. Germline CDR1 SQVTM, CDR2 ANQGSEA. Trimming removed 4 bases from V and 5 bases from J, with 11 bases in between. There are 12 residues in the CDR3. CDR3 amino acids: CSVAYKTETQYF. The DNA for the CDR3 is TGCAGCGTTGCTTACAAAACGGAGACCCAGTACTTC.

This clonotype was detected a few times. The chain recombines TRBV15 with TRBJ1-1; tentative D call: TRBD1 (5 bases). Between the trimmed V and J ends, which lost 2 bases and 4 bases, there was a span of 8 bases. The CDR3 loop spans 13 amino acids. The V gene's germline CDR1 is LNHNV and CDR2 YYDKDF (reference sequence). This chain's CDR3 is CATSRWGGTEAFF. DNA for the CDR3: TGTGCCACCAGCAGATGGGGGGGCACTGAAGCTTTCTTT.

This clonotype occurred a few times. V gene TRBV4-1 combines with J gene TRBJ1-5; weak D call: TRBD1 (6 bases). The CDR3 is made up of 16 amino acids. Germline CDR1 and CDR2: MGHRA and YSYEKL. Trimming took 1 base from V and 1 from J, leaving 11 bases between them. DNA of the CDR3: TGCGCCAGCAGCCAAGTACAGGGATCCAGCAATCAGCCCCAGCATTTT. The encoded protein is CASSQVQGSSNQPQHF.

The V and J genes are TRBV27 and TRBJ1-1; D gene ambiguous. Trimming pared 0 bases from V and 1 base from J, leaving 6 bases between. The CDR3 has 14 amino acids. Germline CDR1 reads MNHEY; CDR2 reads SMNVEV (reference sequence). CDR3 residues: CASSLSTKNTEAFF. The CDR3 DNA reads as TGTGCCAGCAGTTTATCGACCAAGAACACTGAAGCTTTCTTT.

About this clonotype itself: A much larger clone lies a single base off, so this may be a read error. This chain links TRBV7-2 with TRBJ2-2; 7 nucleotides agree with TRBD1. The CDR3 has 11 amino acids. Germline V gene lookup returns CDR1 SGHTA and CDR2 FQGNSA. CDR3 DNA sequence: TGTGCCAGCAGCGCGCAGGGGGAGCCGTTTTTT. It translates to CASSAQGEPFF.